Below, one T cell receptor (beta chain) is given with its context. Its matching antigen is unknown. CDR3 length: 18 residues. Germline V CDR1 and CDR2: DFQATT, SNEGSKA (reference sequence). Trimming at V came to 4 bases and at J to 3 bases, leaving 20 bases not matched to a gene. TCRdb reanalysed the reads using MiXCR and keeps one entry per CDR3 protein. The sample holds 510,000 or so distinct CDR3 sequences, approximately 25% seen once. The data originate from a study of T cell repertoires in cytomegalovirus infection. Overall study context: From public TCR beta signatures came an indication of both CMV infection and matching HLA type. Study observations and caveats: In two of eight donors, the top clonotype was HLA-C-restricted CMV-specific. There were carriers of CMV plus the relevant HLA, and cumulative public TCR beta family frequency identified them.

Sequencing input: PBMCs. The chain couples TRBV20-1 to TRBJ2-7; 8 bases fit TRBD2. The origin of this receptor is a human donor in good health (CMV status not recorded). Some clones in this sample may be carry-over from other donors' samples. DNA of the CDR3: TGCAGTGCTATTACCGGGACCCGGCACCCCGGGACTAGCTACGAGCAGTACTTC. It encodes CSAITGTRHPGTSYEQYF.